This paragraph covers one T cell receptor (beta chain) sequence. Its antigen is undetermined. This entry is derived from a study of T cell responses to AZD1222 COVID-19 vaccine. Whole-study findings and limits: Baseline antibody screening turned up just six seropositive AZD1222 recipients. Reportedly, close to half of spike-specific TCRs are directed against unmutated variant regions. Mapped onto spike, vaccine-associated CD4 TCRs spanned it and were dominant at 160-218 and 743-854.

Here immunoSEQ multiplex PCR was the method, and the copy in TCRdb shows in-frame clones only, minus some. The data hold roughly 120,000 clones, with approximately 83% observed a single time. The CDR3 loop spans 15 amino acids. Looked up from germline, CDR1 is MNHEY and CDR2 is SVGAGI. The V end was cut by 8 bases, the J end by 0 bases, with 14 bases between. The input for sequencing was peripheral blood, taken on day 0 of AZD1222 vaccination. This chain connects TRBV6-5 to TRBJ1-3; D might be TRBD1 (5 bases). This TCR came from an adult in good health. CDR3 coding DNA: TGTGCCAGCTGGCCCGGGGCCTTCTCTGGAAACACCATATATTTT. Protein: CASWPGAFSGNTIYF.